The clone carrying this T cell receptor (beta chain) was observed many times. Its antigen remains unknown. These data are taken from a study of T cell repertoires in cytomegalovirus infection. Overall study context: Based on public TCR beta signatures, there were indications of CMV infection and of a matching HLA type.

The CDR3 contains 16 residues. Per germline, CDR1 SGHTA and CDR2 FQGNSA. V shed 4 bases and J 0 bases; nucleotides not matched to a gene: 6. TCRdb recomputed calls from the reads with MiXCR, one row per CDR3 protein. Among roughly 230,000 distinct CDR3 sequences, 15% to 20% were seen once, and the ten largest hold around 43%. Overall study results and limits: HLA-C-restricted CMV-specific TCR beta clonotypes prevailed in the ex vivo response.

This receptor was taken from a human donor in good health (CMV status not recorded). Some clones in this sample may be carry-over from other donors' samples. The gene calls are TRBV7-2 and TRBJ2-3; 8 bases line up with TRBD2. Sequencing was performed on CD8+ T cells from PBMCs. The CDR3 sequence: CASSWGAGASTDTQYF. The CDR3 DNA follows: TGTGCCAGCAGCTGGGGAGCGGGGGCCAGCACAGATACGCAGTATTTT.